Listed here are 12 T cell receptor beta chains from one sample, sequenced in a study of tumor-infiltrating lymphocytes in primary liver carcinoma. TCR beta cDNA came from roughly 450 ng total RNA, primed with a constant-region primer. TCR beta libraries came from three nested multiplex PCR rounds using slightly modified ARM-PCR. The first two PCR rounds used TRBV1-TRBV30 primers with a Cbeta primer, approximately 10 cycles each. A single record per CDR3 protein comes from TCRdb applying MiXCR to the multiplex PCR reads. Altogether just over 300,000 distinct CDR3 sequences are present, more than 55% being singletons, with the ten largest covering over 15%. RNA was extracted from whole blood without cell sorting, alongside germline DNA. Sequenced: peripheral blood. The receptor set was obtained from a woman aged 25-40 years with primary liver carcinoma and hepatitis B virus infection.

The genes are TRBV12-3 or TRBV12-4 and TRBJ1-2; 7 bases are a match to TRBD1. The CDR3 covers 14 residues. The V gene end was trimmed by 4 bases and the J gene end by 8 bases; junction bases not matched to a gene: 10. CDR3 region: CASSSRTGALGYTF. In DNA, the CDR3 is TGTGCCAGCAGTTCCAGGACAGGAGCGCTAGGCTACACCTTC.

Concerning this clonotype: This could be a read error, since a much larger clone is one nucleotide away. The chain has TRBV6-2 or TRBV6-3 and TRBJ1-5, with D possibly matching TRBD1 (6 bases). The germline gives CDR1 MNHEY, CDR2 SVGEGT. Deletions cut 1 base from V and 11 bases from J, with 15 bases between. The CDR3 extends over 14 amino acids. CDR3 amino acids: CASSYWDIQWAQHF. The CDR3 region has the DNA TGTGCCAGCAGTTACTGGGACATCCAATGGGCCCAGCATTTT.

Points on this clonotype: A much larger clone lies one base from this, so it may be a read error. The V and J genes are TRBV4-3 and TRBJ2-3; D possibly corresponds to TRBD2 (6 bases). Trimming removed 0 bases at V and 8 bases at J, with 18 bases between. CDR1 LGHNA and CDR2 YSLEER come from the germline V gene. This CDR3 spans 16 amino acids. CDR3 loop: CASSQDYPAAGLTQYF. The CDR3 DNA is TGCGCCAGCAGCCAAGATTATCCGGCGGCGGGGCTTACGCAGTATTTT.

This clonotype was seen a handful of times. The chain has TRBV7-9 and TRBJ2-2; the D gene is possibly TRBD1 (5 bases). CDR1 and CDR2 (germline): SEHNR, FQNEAQ (reference sequence). V lost 3 bases to trimming and J lost 0 bases, with 11 bases between them. The CDR3 loop spans 16 amino acids. CDR3 bases: TGTGCCAGCAGCTTTTTTCGACAGACGAACACCGGGGAGCTGTTTTTT. As protein: CASSFFRQTNTGELFF.

This clonotype was seen ten or more times. The chain couples TRBV11-2 to TRBJ2-7; TRBD1 aligns across 12 bases. Trimming removed 5 bases from V and 6 bases from J; junction bases left unmatched: 5. Germline V gene sequence: CDR1 SGHAT, CDR2 FQNNGV. CDR3 length: 14 amino acids. CDR3: CASSPGTGGGEQYF. The DNA of the CDR3 is TGTGCCAGCAGCCCCGGGACAGGGGGCGGCGAGCAGTACTTC.

The V call is TRBV7-8, the J call TRBJ2-7, with D possibly matching TRBD1 (7 bases). The CDR3 totals 18 residues. V was trimmed by 7 bases and J by 1 base, leaving 26 bases between them. Germline assignment: CDR1 SGHVS and CDR2 FQNEAQ. The CDR3 DNA reads TGTGCCAGCATCCGAACCGGGGGCGGGGACAGTGTTTCCTACGAGCAGTACTTC. Translating it yields CASIRTGGGDSVSYEQYF.

Comments on this clonotype: Sequence at one end of the junction differs from germline and may be a read error. The chain combines TRBV28 with TRBJ1-5; D may be TRBD1 (5 bases). This CDR3 contains 13 residues. The germline gives CDR1 MDHEN, CDR2 SYDVKM. CDR3 DNA sequence: TGTGGCAGCAGTTTGGGGGGGTATCAGCCCCAGCATTTT. Translated: CGSSLGGYQPQHF. Combining the CDR3 with reference TRBV28 and TRBJ1-5 gives the whole variable domain DVKVTQSSRYLVKRTGEKVFLECVQDMDHENMFWYRQDPGLGLRLIYFSYDVKMKEKGDIPEGYSVSREKKERFSLILESASTNQTSMYLCGSSLGGYQPQHFGDGTRLSIL.

With respect to this clonotype: At one end, the junction sequence differs from germline, possibly due to a read error. The chain links TRBV7-9 to TRBJ2-7, with D unclear. Germline V gives CDR1 SEHNR, CDR2 FQNEAQ (reference sequence). CDR3 length: 13 amino acids. The chain's CDR3 is CTSSPVESYEEYF. In DNA form, the CDR3 reads TGTACCAGCTCCCCGGTGGAGTCCTACGAGGAGTACTTC.

This clonotype was recorded many times. The chain combines TRBV29-1 with TRBJ2-1; 11 nucleotides agree with TRBD2. The V gene's germline CDR1 is SQVTM and CDR2 ANQGSEA. V was pared by 3 bases and J by 10 bases, with 14 bases of the junction left unmatched. This CDR3 comprises 16 residues. The CDR3 region is CSVDPGLAANIGEQFF. The DNA for the CDR3 is TGCAGCGTTGACCCGGGACTAGCGGCAAACATCGGAGAGCAGTTCTTC.

The table lists this clonotype with many counts. This chain connects TRBV6-1 to TRBJ1-1; no clear D. With 0 bases removed from V and 6 bases from J, the gap between germline ends came to 11 bases. Germline values: CDR1 MNHNS, CDR2 SASEGT. The CDR3 runs to 14 residues. DNA of the CDR3: TGTGCCAGCAGTGAAGCCGGGAAGGGCCCTGAAGCTTTCTTT. It specifies CASSEAGKGPEAFF.

This clonotype came up many times. V is TRBV29-1 and J is TRBJ2-5, with 7 nucleotides matching TRBD1. Germline loops: CDR1 SQVTM, CDR2 ANQGSEA. J lost 1 base, V lost 6 bases, and 5 bases had no gene match. The CDR3 length is 13 residues. The DNA of the CDR3 is TGCAGCGTGCCGACAGGGATCCAAGAGACCCAGTACTTC. Protein: CSVPTGIQETQYF.

A remark on this clonotype: One base away lies a much larger clone, so this may be a sequencing read error. The chain links TRBV4-1 to TRBJ2-1; 8 bases align to TRBD2. J gave up 4 bases and V 7 bases, and 9 bases lay outside the gene matches. CDR1 MGHRA and CDR2 YSYEKL come from the germline V gene. The CDR3 is made up of 15 amino acids. Written as DNA, the CDR3 is TGCGCCAGCAACCAGGAGCGGGAGTGGTACAATGAGCAGTTCTTC. This codes for CASNQEREWYNEQFF.